Following are 15 T cell receptor beta chains from one sample sequenced in a study of blood T cell repertoires in COVID-19. Assay used: immunoSEQ multiplex PCR; TCRdb lists only in-frame clones, some missing. The sample yields roughly 250,000 clones, about nine tenths seen once. The source material was PBMCs or T cells enriched from blood (not recorded which). The receptors come from a woman between 18 and 29 years old who had recovered from COVID-19.

The chain combines TRBV6-5 with TRBJ1-5; TRBD1 matches 7 bases. This CDR3 is built from 13 residues. The V and J ends lost 5 bases and 6 bases, in that order; junction bases with no gene match: 4. Per germline, CDR1 MNHEY and CDR2 SVGAGI. CDR3: CASSLTGAQPQHF. As DNA, the CDR3 is TGTGCCAGCAGTCTAACAGGGGCTCAGCCCCAGCATTTT.

The rearrangement links TRBV2 to TRBJ1-4, with 9 bases that match TRBD1. With 8 bases clipped from V and 7 bases from J, the junction kept 11 bases outside the gene matches. The CDR3 is made up of 15 amino acids. Germline CDR1 is SNHLY and CDR2 is FYNNEI. The CDR3 loop is CASLPMGQGTEKLFF. Written as DNA, the CDR3 is TGTGCCAGCCTACCTATGGGACAGGGTACTGAAAAACTGTTTTTT.

This sequence joins TRBV25-1 and TRBJ1-4; no reliable D call. This CDR3 has 15 amino acids. V lost 0 bases and J 7 bases, leaving 12 bases between the germline ends. CDR1 and CDR2 (germline): MGHDK, SYGVNS. DNA for the CDR3: TGTGCCAGCAGTGAATATTCGGGTAGGCGTGAAAAACTGTTTTTT. It encodes CASSEYSGRREKLFF. Based on the CDR3 plus reference TRBV25-1 and TRBJ1-4, the full variable domain is EADIYQTPRYLVIGTGKKITLECSQTMGHDKMYWYQQDPGMELHLIHYSYGVNSTEKGDLSSESTVSRIRTEHFPLTLESARPSHTSQYLCASSEYSGRREKLFFGSGTQLSVL.

The genes are TRBV13 and TRBJ2-1; D gene uncertain. Looked up from germline, CDR1 is PRHDT and CDR2 is FYEKMQ (reference sequence). Between the trimmed V and J ends, which lost 5 bases and 0 bases, there was a span of 8 bases. There are 14 residues in the CDR3. The CDR3 nucleotides read TGTGCCAGCAGCCTTGTCAGCTCCTACAATGAGCAGTTCTTC. It is translated as CASSLVSSYNEQFF.

The V gene is TRBV29-1, the J gene TRBJ1-3; TRBD1 aligns across 8 bases. The CDR3 extends over 14 amino acids. Germline V gene data show CDR1 as SQVTM and CDR2 as ANQGSEA. Trimming removed 7 bases from V and 7 bases from J; junction bases left unmatched: 12. CDR3 amino acids: CSAVPGTGWNTIYF. The DNA of the CDR3 is TGCAGCGCGGTCCCCGGGACAGGATGGAACACCATATATTTT.

CDR3 nucleotide sequence: TGTGCCAGCAGCCACTCGGGAGGGCCTATACAAGAGACCCAGTACTTC. The encoded protein is CASSHSGGPIQETQYF. V usage is TRBV3-1 (or the pseudogene TRBV3-2) and J usage is TRBJ2-5, with TRBD2 identical over 8 bases. The J segment lost 2 bases and the V segment lost 3 bases, leaving 8 bases of the junction unmatched. The CDR3 spans 16 residues. Germline-derived CDR1 and CDR2 are LGHDT and YNNKEL (reference sequence).

CDR3 DNA sequence: TGTGCCAGCAGGGACAGGGTTGAAAACACCATATATTTT. This codes for CASRDRVENTIYF. The rearrangement joins TRBV11-2 to TRBJ1-3, with 8 bases fitting TRBD1. The CDR3 is 13 amino acids. CDR1 is SGHAT, CDR2 FQNNGV, per germline. The ends lost 6 bases at V and 6 bases at J; junction bases unmatched: 4.

V is TRBV6-2 or TRBV6-3 and J is TRBJ1-2; D unclear. CDR1 and CDR2 (germline): MNHEY, SVGEGT. V lost 5 bases and J lost 8, with 21 bases in between. This CDR3 comprises 15 residues. This CDR3 reads CASSILTERLGGYTF. As DNA, the CDR3 is TGTGCCAGCAGTATCCTGACGGAGCGCCTCGGGGGCTACACCTTC.

The rearrangement links TRBV11-3 to TRBJ2-1; 9 bases align to TRBD1. CDR1 is SGHNT and CDR2 is YENEEA in the germline V gene. J gave up 2 bases and V 5 bases, and 4 bases lay outside the gene matches. This CDR3 has 15 residues. CDR3 DNA sequence: TGTGCCAGCAGCCCTGGGACAGGGACCTACAATGAGCAGTTCTTC. Translation: CASSPGTGTYNEQFF.

The V call is TRBV5-6, the J call TRBJ2-5; 7 bases line up with TRBD2. J lost 1 base, V lost 3 bases, and 6 bases had no gene match. CDR1 and CDR2 from the germline V gene are SGHDT and YYEEEE. CDR3 length: 15 residues. The CDR3 loop is CASSSLLATQETQYF. For the CDR3, the DNA is TGTGCCAGCAGCTCCCTACTAGCGACCCAAGAGACCCAGTACTTC.

The gene calls are TRBV18 and TRBJ2-1; D might be TRBD1 (6 bases). CDR3 length: 13 amino acids. Looked up from germline, CDR1 is KGHSH and CDR2 is LQKENI. V lost 6 bases and J lost 7, with 13 bases in between. This chain's CDR3 is CASSPGTMNEQFF. CDR3 in DNA: TGTGCCAGCTCTCCCGGGACAATGAATGAGCAGTTCTTC.

The genes are TRBV5-6 and TRBJ1-1, with 8 nucleotides matching TRBD1. Trimming took 4 bases from V and 4 from J; bases not matched to a gene: 0. This CDR3 is 12 amino acids long. Germline V gene sequence: CDR1 SGHDT, CDR2 YYEEEE. CDR3 sequence reads: CASSQGATEAFF. As DNA, the CDR3 is TGTGCCAGCAGCCAGGGGGCCACTGAAGCTTTCTTT.

V gene TRBV28 combines with J gene TRBJ1-3; unclear D gene. Germline V CDR1 and CDR2: MDHEN, SYDVKM. V was clipped by 0 bases and J by 0 bases, with 9 bases between them. The CDR3 covers 16 residues. CDR3 amino acids: CASSLWGSFSGNTIYF. CDR3 nucleotides: TGTGCCAGCAGTTTATGGGGGAGCTTCTCTGGAAACACCATATATTTT.

The chain links TRBV5-1 to TRBJ1-1; tentatively, D is TRBD1 (5 bases). From germline, CDR1 is SGHRS and CDR2 YFSETQ. The CDR3 is 14 amino acids. Trimming took off 5 bases at V and 6 bases at J, with 17 bases between the two ends. CDR3 loop: CASRLDPQGPEAFF. CDR3 bases: TGCGCCAGCAGGCTAGACCCCCAGGGCCCTGAAGCTTTCTTT.

The chain has TRBV2 and TRBJ1-5; unclear D gene. Germline V gene sequence: CDR1 SNHLY, CDR2 FYNNEI. This CDR3 comprises 12 residues. Between the trimmed V and J ends, which lost 7 bases and 2 bases, there was a span of 6 bases. CDR3 region: CASTMGNQPQHF. Written as DNA, the CDR3 is TGTGCCAGCACTATGGGCAATCAGCCCCAGCATTTT.